The next 21 T cell receptor beta chains were all read from a single sample in a study of patients and donors after allogeneic stem cell transplantation. TCRdb processed the RT-PCR reads anew with MiXCR; each CDR3 protein has one entry. The sample shows around 170,000 distinct CDR3 sequences, about 24% of them seen only once. The source material was blood, either unsorted or a sorted T cell fraction (not recorded which). These receptors came from a human donor who was either an allogeneic HSCT recipient or a stem cell or donor lymphocyte infusion donor (not recorded which). It is not recorded whose cells these are; they may come from a transplant donor.

There are a few counts of this clonotype. The chain couples TRBV7-2 to TRBJ1-1; no firm D call. The CDR3 runs to 15 residues. CDR1 SGHTA and CDR2 FQGNSA come from the germline V gene. Trimming took off 1 base at V and 8 bases at J, with 17 bases between the two ends. Here the CDR3 DNA reads TGTGCCAGCAGCTTAGGGAAGGGTTGGCGCTCCGAAGCTTTCTTT. It yields the protein CASSLGKGWRSEAFF.

This clonotype showed up many times. This chain links TRBV12-3 or TRBV12-4 with TRBJ2-1, with TRBD1 identical over 10 bases. There are 15 residues in the CDR3. V was clipped by 5 bases and J by 7 bases; unmatched bases: 8. In nucleotides, the CDR3 is TGTGCCAGCAGTCCCCCCCGGGACAGGGGAAATGAGCAGTTCTTC. This sequence encodes CASSPPRDRGNEQFF.

The rearrangement links TRBV2 to TRBJ2-1; maybe TRBD2 (7 bases). Trimming took off 7 bases at V and 2 bases at J, with 12 bases between the two ends. The CDR3 has 14 amino acids. Germline lookup yields CDR1 SNHLY and CDR2 FYNNEI. CDR3 in DNA: TGTGCCAGCATAGGGGGGGGACCCTACAATGAGCAGTTCTTC. Protein product: CASIGGGPYNEQFF. The full variable domain, rest sourced from reference TRBV2 and TRBJ2-1, is EPEVTQTPSHQVTQMGQEVILRCVPISNHLYFYWYRQILGQKVEFLVSFYNNEISEKSEIFDDQFSVERPDGSNFTLKIRSTKLEDSAMYFCASIGGGPYNEQFFGPGTRLTVL.

This sequence joins TRBV5-1 and TRBJ2-5; TRBD1 matches 7 bases. The CDR3 covers 13 residues. V shed 7 bases and J 3 bases; nucleotides not matched to a gene: 6. Germline CDR1 reads SGHRS; CDR2 reads YFSETQ. CDR3 region: CASGYTGEETQYF. CDR3 in DNA: TGCGCCAGCGGATATACAGGGGAAGAGACCCAGTACTTC.

This clonotype was seen ten or more times. The chain joins TRBV12-3 or TRBV12-4 to TRBJ1-6; D remains unclear. V lost 2 bases to trimming and J lost 8 bases, with 7 bases between them. This CDR3 is built from 13 residues. In nucleotides, the CDR3 is TGTGCCAGCAGTTTATCAGGAGATTCACCCCTCCACTTT. Encoded protein: CASSLSGDSPLHF.

The J gene is TRBJ2-7, the V gene TRBV6-2 or TRBV6-3, with D possibly matching TRBD1 (7 bases). V lost 0 bases and J 0 bases, leaving 24 bases between the germline ends. CDR1 and CDR2 from the germline V gene are MNHEY and SVGEGT. The CDR3 loop spans 20 amino acids. CDR3 nucleotide sequence: TGTGCCAGCAGTTACTCGCTCCATCTCGGCGGGACAGCCTTCTCCTACGAGCAGTACTTC. Amino acid sequence: CASSYSLHLGGTAFSYEQYF.

The chain has TRBV9 and TRBJ1-1; 9 nucleotides align to TRBD1. V lost 2 bases, J lost 1 base, and 6 bases stayed unmatched. This CDR3 contains 16 residues. Per the germline V gene, CDR1 is SGDLS and CDR2 is YYNGEE. CDR3 DNA: TGTGCCAGCAGCGTTGCACAGGGGGCGCAGAACACTGAAGCTTTCTTT. It is translated as CASSVAQGAQNTEAFF.

The V and J genes are TRBV7-3 and TRBJ2-3; weak D call: TRBD2 (5 bases). Trimming took off 3 bases at V and 2 bases at J, with 9 bases between the two ends. CDR3 length: 14 amino acids. Germline V CDR1 and CDR2: SGHTA, FQGTGA. In DNA form, the CDR3 reads TGTGCCAGCAGCTTGCGGCTAGCCACAGATACGCAGTATTTT. This translates into CASSLRLATDTQYF.

The chain is built from TRBV6-2 or TRBV6-3 and TRBJ2-5, with D perhaps matching TRBD1 or TRBD2 (6 bases each). The CDR3 is made up of 16 amino acids. Germline V gives CDR1 MNHEY, CDR2 SVGEGT. V lost 2 bases, J lost 4 bases, and 17 bases lay in between. CDR3 in DNA: TGTGCCAGCAGTTACCTCCAGAGGAAGGGGGGAGAGACCCAGTACTTC. It translates to CASSYLQRKGGETQYF.

This clonotype turned up a few times. The chain is built from TRBV7-9 and TRBJ1-1; D unresolved. CDR1 is SEHNR and CDR2 is FQNEAQ in the germline V gene (reference sequence). CDR3 length equals 18 residues. Trimming took off 1 base at V and 4 bases at J, with 22 bases between the two ends. In DNA, the CDR3 is TGTGCCAGCAGCTTAGAGGTGATTATATCCCGGAATGTCACTGAAGCTTTCTTT. As protein: CASSLEVIISRNVTEAFF.

Ten or more counts support this clonotype. The chain couples TRBV5-1 to TRBJ1-5, with D possibly matching TRBD1 (5 bases). The CDR3 is 13 amino acids. Per germline, CDR1 SGHRS and CDR2 YFSETQ. V was shortened by 1 base and J by 4 bases, with 6 bases between the two germline ends. The DNA of the CDR3 is TGCGCCAGCAGCTTGAGGGGTAATCAGCCCCAGCATTTT. Its protein product is CASSLRGNQPQHF.

The V gene is TRBV6-5, the J gene TRBJ2-7; D is perhaps TRBD1 (5 bases). V was shortened by 6 bases and J by 4 bases, with 13 bases between the two germline ends. This CDR3 spans 13 amino acids. Germline assignment: CDR1 MNHEY and CDR2 SVGAGI. The CDR3 DNA reads TGTGCCAGCAGATCAGGGTCAGGGTACGAGCAGTACTTC. Translated, it gives CASRSGSGYEQYF.

Only a few counts were recorded for this clonotype. The genes are TRBV6-2 or TRBV6-3 and TRBJ2-2, with 8 nucleotides matching TRBD1. Trimming removed 4 bases from V and 8 bases from J; junction bases left unmatched: 15. Germline loops: CDR1 MNHEY, CDR2 SVGEGT. The CDR3 totals 17 residues. DNA of the CDR3: TGTGCCAGCAGTTTTCGCCTGGACGACAGGGGATATGGGGAGCTGTTTTTT. Protein product: CASSFRLDDRGYGELFF.

This clonotype was detected a few times. The J gene is TRBJ1-2, the V gene TRBV7-2; no clear D. Germline V CDR1 and CDR2: SGHTA, FQGNSA. The length of the CDR3 is 12 residues. V was clipped by 2 bases and J by 6 bases, with 7 bases between them. The DNA of the CDR3 is TGTGCCAGCAGCTTACGCCGAAATGGCTACACCTTC. This gives the protein CASSLRRNGYTF.

The chain carries TRBV7-8 and TRBJ1-3; TRBD1 agrees at 8 bases. V was clipped by 6 bases and J by 5 bases; unmatched bases: 3. Per germline, CDR1 SGHVS and CDR2 FQNEAQ. The CDR3 consists of 13 residues. The CDR3 loop reads CASRQGVRNTIYF. The CDR3 DNA reads TGTGCCAGCAGACAGGGGGTTAGAAACACCATATATTTT. Drawing the rest from reference TRBV7-8 and TRBJ1-3, the complete variable domain is GAGVSQSPRYKVAKRGQDVALRCDPISGHVSLFWYQQALGQGPEFLTYFQNEAQLDKSGLPSDRFFAERPEGSVSTLKIQRTQQEDSAVYLCASRQGVRNTIYFGEGSWLTVV.

This chain links TRBV25-1 with TRBJ2-2, with D perhaps assigned TRBD1 or TRBD2 (5 bases each). This CDR3 contains 16 residues. The germline V gene has CDR1 MGHDK and CDR2 SYGVNS. V lost 6 bases and J lost 6, with 20 bases in between. The CDR3 region has the DNA TGTGCCAGCAGGCAGTTTGCCGGGGCTGGACCCGGGGAGCTGTTTTTT. Protein: CASRQFAGAGPGELFF.

There are a few counts of this clonotype. The chain is built from TRBV29-1 and TRBJ1-2; D gene uncertain. CDR1 is SQVTM, CDR2 ANQGSEA, per germline. V was shortened by 8 bases and J by 5 bases, with 18 bases between the two germline ends. This CDR3 region has 13 residues. CDR3 amino acids: CSLEAGEPYGYTF. CDR3 sequence (DNA): TGCAGCCTAGAGGCAGGCGAGCCTTATGGCTACACCTTC.

The chain recombines TRBV29-1 with TRBJ1-4, with no clear D. This CDR3 contains 11 residues. The germline V gene has CDR1 SQVTM and CDR2 ANQGSEA. Trimming removed 4 bases at V and 5 bases at J, with 5 bases between. The CDR3 here is CSVGTNEKLFF. Written as DNA, the CDR3 is TGCAGCGTTGGGACGAATGAAAAACTGTTTTTT. The full variable domain, in which reference TRBV29-1 and TRBJ1-4 provide the parts outside the CDR3, is SAVISQKPSRDICQRGTSLTIQCQVDSQVTMMFWYRQQPGQSLTLIATANQGSEATYESGFVIDKFPISRPNLTFSTLTVSNMSPEDSSIYLCSVGTNEKLFFGSGTQLSVL.

This clonotype appeared a few times. The rearrangement links TRBV24-1 to TRBJ2-1; D may match TRBD1 or TRBD2 (5 bases each). Germline V gene data show CDR1 as KGHDR and CDR2 as SFDVKD. The CDR3 consists of 16 residues. V was clipped by 1 base and J by 13 bases, with 22 bases between them. The CDR3 sequence is CATSDLKGSSTVPQFF. In DNA, the CDR3 is TGTGCCACCAGTGATTTAAAGGGGAGTTCGACTGTTCCCCAGTTCTTC.

The chain combines TRBV6-6 with TRBJ2-7; D might be TRBD2 (5 bases). The CDR3 has 14 amino acids. V lost 0 bases and J 5 bases, leaving 11 bases between the germline ends. Germline CDR1 is MNHNY and CDR2 is SVGAGI (reference sequence). The CDR3 loop reads CASSYSAGLNEQYF. The CDR3 coding sequence is TGTGCCAGCAGTTACTCCGCGGGTCTGAACGAGCAGTACTTC.

The chain carries TRBV20-1 and TRBJ2-2, with D perhaps matching TRBD2 (5 bases). Trimming removed 2 bases at V and 7 bases at J, with 11 bases between. There are 13 residues in the CDR3. Germline assignment: CDR1 DFQATT and CDR2 SNEGSKA (reference sequence). CDR3 in DNA: TGCAGTGCTAGAATTCCGGGGAACGGGGAGCTGTTTTTT. Translating gives CSARIPGNGELFF.